This T cell receptor (beta chain) originates from a study of blood T cells in healthy people across ages. V trimming: 0 bases; J trimming: 5 bases; junction bases outside the gene matches: 3. The CDR3 is 15 residues long. CDR1 MDHEN and CDR2 SYDVKM come from the germline V gene. Overall study findings and caveats: Relative to aged donors, long-lived donors carried more naive CD4+ cells and displayed higher diversity.

A J-beta primer mix and a sample-barcoded 5' primer were used in a second PCR of roughly 7 to 12 cycles. TCRdb re-called the 5' RACE reads through MiXCR, storing one row per CDR3 protein. The sample holds hundreds of thousands of distinct CDR3 sequences; about 20% are singletons and the top ten take around a fifth. A few counts support this clonotype. Its antigen is still unknown. The V call is TRBV28, the J call TRBJ2-5, with 10 bases matching TRBD1. Sequencing was performed on blood. The sequence was obtained from a man aged 70 or older in good health. The CDR3 DNA reads as TGTGCCAGCAGTTTATGGACAGGGGGCATCGAGACCCAGTACTTC. Amino acid sequence: CASSLWTGGIETQYF. Variable domain in full (rest from reference TRBV28 and TRBJ2-5): DVKVTQSSRYLVKRTGEKVFLECVQDMDHENMFWYRQDPGLGLRLIYFSYDVKMKEKGDIPEGYSVSREKKERFSLILESASTNQTSMYLCASSLWTGGIETQYFGPGTRLLVL.